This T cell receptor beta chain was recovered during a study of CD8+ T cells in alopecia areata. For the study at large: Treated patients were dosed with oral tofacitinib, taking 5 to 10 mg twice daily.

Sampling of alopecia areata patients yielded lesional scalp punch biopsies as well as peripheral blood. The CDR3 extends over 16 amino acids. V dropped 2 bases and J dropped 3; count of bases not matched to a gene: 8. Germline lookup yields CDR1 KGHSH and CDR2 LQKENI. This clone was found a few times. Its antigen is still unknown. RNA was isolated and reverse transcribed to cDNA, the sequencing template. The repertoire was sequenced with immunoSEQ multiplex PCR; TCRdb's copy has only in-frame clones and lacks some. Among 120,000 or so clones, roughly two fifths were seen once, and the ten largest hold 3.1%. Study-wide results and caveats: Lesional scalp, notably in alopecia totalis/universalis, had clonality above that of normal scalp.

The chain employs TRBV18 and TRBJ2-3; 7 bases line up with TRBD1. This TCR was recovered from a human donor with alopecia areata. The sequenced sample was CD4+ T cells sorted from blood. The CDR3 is CASSPDTLRGTDTQYF. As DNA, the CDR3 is TGTGCCAGCTCACCAGACACGCTCAGGGGGACAGATACGCAGTATTTT.